This passage covers 12 T cell receptor beta chains from one sample sequenced in a study of blood T cell repertoires in COVID-19. Sequenced by immunoSEQ multiplex PCR; TCRdb stores in-frame clones only, minus some. Among over 130,000 clones, about 80% were seen once, and the ten largest hold roughly 8%. The sequenced sample was peripheral blood. The receptors stem from a human donor in a cohort sampled during active COVID-19.

The chain links TRBV7-9 to TRBJ2-5, with 8 bases fitting TRBD2. V shed 3 bases, J shed 1 base, and the junction held 7 bases outside the gene matches. From germline, CDR1 is SEHNR and CDR2 FQNEAQ (reference sequence). The CDR3 consists of 16 residues. The CDR3 region has the DNA TGTGCCAGCAGCTTTGGCGGGGGGCAAGGCCAAGAGACCCAGTACTTC. As protein: CASSFGGGQGQETQYF.

The chain has TRBV5-1 and TRBJ1-1, with D perhaps matching TRBD1 (5 bases). V lost 4 bases and J 11 bases, leaving 15 bases between the germline ends. This CDR3 contains 12 residues. CDR1 is SGHRS, CDR2 YFSETQ, per germline. In DNA form, the CDR3 reads TGCGCCAGCAGCCAGGGCCGAGAAGGGGCTTTCTTT. It specifies CASSQGREGAFF.

The rearrangement uses TRBV27 and TRBJ2-2; no firm D call. This CDR3 is 16 amino acids long. The germline V and J ends were trimmed by 6 bases and 4 bases, with 18 bases remaining between them. In germline, CDR1 is MNHEY, CDR2 SMNVEV (reference sequence). Here the CDR3 reads CASSATVPVGTGELFF. CDR3 DNA sequence: TGTGCCAGCAGCGCTACCGTGCCCGTCGGCACCGGGGAGCTGTTTTTT.

The CDR3 coding sequence is TGTGCCACCCGGTCGGGGAGAATCACAGATACGCAGTATTTT. As protein: CATRSGRITDTQYF. The rearrangement joins TRBV15 to TRBJ2-3; a weak D match, TRBD2 (5 bases). This CDR3 has 14 amino acids. Trimming shortened V by 8 bases and J by 2 bases, and 14 bases separated the two germline ends. Germline CDR1 and CDR2: LNHNV and YYDKDF (reference sequence). The whole variable domain, filled in from reference TRBV15 and TRBJ2-3, reads DAMVIQNPRYQVTQFGKPVTLSCSQTLNHNVMYWYQQKSSQAPKLLFHYYDKDFNNEADTPDNFQSRRPNTSFCFLDIRSPGLGDTAMYLCATRSGRITDTQYFGPGTRLTVL.

This sequence joins TRBV29-1 and TRBJ1-1; D not resolved. The germline V gene encodes CDR1 SQVTM and CDR2 ANQGSEA. With 6 bases removed from V and 4 bases from J, the gap between germline ends came to 9 bases. The CDR3 runs 11 residues. DNA of the CDR3: TGCAGCGTCGACGGGAGCACTGAAGCTTTCTTT. Encoded protein: CSVDGSTEAFF.

This chain links TRBV15 with TRBJ1-2; D call uncertain. CDR1 LNHNV and CDR2 YYDKDF come from the germline V gene (reference sequence). The CDR3 runs to 16 residues. V was pared by 0 bases and J by 8 bases, with 19 bases between. The DNA for the CDR3 is TGTGCCACCAGCAGAGATAGTCGGTCACTCCACCCAGGCTACACCTTC. Amino acid sequence: CATSRDSRSLHPGYTF.

J is TRBJ1-6 and V is TRBV14; D perhaps matches TRBD1 (5 bases). Germline V gene data show CDR1 as SGHDN and CDR2 as FVKESK. This CDR3 is built from 14 residues. Trimming shortened V by 3 bases and J by 7 bases, and 10 bases separated the two germline ends. The CDR3 here is CASSHQGGNSPLHF. CDR3 coding DNA: TGTGCCAGCAGCCATCAGGGCGGAAATTCACCCCTCCACTTT.

V usage is TRBV7-6 and J usage is TRBJ1-4; D remains unclear. The V end lost 0 bases, the J end lost 0 bases, and 8 bases lay between the germline ends. The CDR3 totals 16 residues. Germline V gene lookup returns CDR1 SGHVS and CDR2 FNYEAQ. CDR3 nucleotide sequence: TGTGCCAGCAGCTTAGCGGGCAGCCCAACTAATGAAAAACTGTTTTTT. Translated: CASSLAGSPTNEKLFF.

This clone was observed a handful of times. The chain carries TRBV12-3 or TRBV12-4 and TRBJ1-2, with D perhaps matching TRBD1 (5 bases). V lost 3 bases and J 7 bases, leaving 12 bases between the germline ends. This CDR3 contains 13 residues. CDR3 DNA: TGTGCCAGCAGTTTGGATGGGGCACGTGGCTACACCTTC. Translating it yields CASSLDGARGYTF.

J is TRBJ2-2 and V is TRBV19; tentatively, D is TRBD1 (6 bases). The CDR3 has 11 residues. The germline V and J ends were trimmed by 11 bases and 4 bases, with 8 bases remaining between them. In germline, CDR1 is LNHDA, CDR2 SQIVND (reference sequence). CDR3 residues: CAVRGTGELFF. DNA of the CDR3: TGTGCCGTCAGGGGCACCGGGGAGCTGTTTTTT. Complete variable domain (other parts from reference TRBV19 and TRBJ2-2): DGGITQSPKYLFRKEGQNVTLSCEQNLNHDAMYWYRQDPGQGLRLIYYSQIVNDFQKGDIAEGYSVSREKKESFPLTVTSAQKNPTAFYLCAVRGTGELFFGEGSRLTVL.

V gene TRBV5-5 combines with J gene TRBJ1-1; D not resolved. This CDR3 has 13 amino acids. Looked up from germline, CDR1 is SGHKS and CDR2 is YYEKEE (reference sequence). The ends were cut back, 1 base at V and 1 base at J, with 5 bases in the middle. Here the CDR3 DNA reads TGTGCCAGCAGCTTGACAGCGAACACTGAAGCTTTCTTT. Its protein product is CASSLTANTEAFF. The full variable domain, with the rest looked up from reference TRBV5-5 and TRBJ1-1, is DAGVTQSPTHLIKTRGQQVTLRCSPISGHKSVSWYQQVLGQGPQFIFQYYEKEERGRGNFPDRFSARQFPNYSSELNVNALLLGDSALYLCASSLTANTEAFFGQGTRLTVV.

The chain joins TRBV25-1 to TRBJ1-2; D is perhaps TRBD1 (6 bases). This CDR3 is 16 amino acids long. Germline values: CDR1 MGHDK, CDR2 SYGVNS. The V gene lost 4 bases and the J gene lost 2 bases, with 17 bases spanning the gap. This CDR3 is CASSGIPGQENYGYTF. The CDR3 DNA is TGTGCCAGCAGTGGGATCCCGGGACAAGAAAACTATGGCTACACCTTC.